The clone carrying this T cell receptor (beta chain) was observed a few times. Its antigen is undetermined. This sample was included in a study of coeliac disease. Study conclusions and caveats: Lower clonality than controls marked TRB and TRG repertoires from active celiac intraepithelial and lamina propria samples. Of coeliac lamina propria samples, 9 of 18 held published gliadin-specific TRB sequences, versus 1 of 6 controls. Most TRB amino acid sequences occurred in only one sample.

The method was immunoSEQ multiplex PCR; TCRdb's version includes in-frame clones alone and lacks a portion of them. The sample has approximately 3,800 clones, 64% seen once; the top ten hold more than 20%. The germline V gene has CDR1 MNHNS and CDR2 SASEGT. Trimming shortened V by 5 bases and J by 3 bases, and 10 bases separated the two germline ends. There are 13 residues in the CDR3. The receptor was derived from a woman in her 30s without celiac disease. The chain has TRBV6-1 and TRBJ1-2; possible D gene TRBD1, 6 bases. Sequences were obtained from lymphocytes from the gut lamina propria. This CDR3 is CASSRQEDYGYTF. The CDR3 DNA is TGTGCCAGCAGTAGACAGGAAGACTATGGCTACACCTTC.